This TCR beta chain was obtained from a study of blood T cell repertoires in COVID-19. Study overall: Material from acute and convalescent COVID-19 was sourced from the United States, Italy and Spain.

Original processing methods: Nucleated cell counts were estimated from reference gene primer amplification. Generated by immunoSEQ multiplex PCR, the TCRdb table keeps only in-frame clones and is missing some. V and J calls and clone size follow that table, whereas D and trimming were derived from the DNA. The data show around 400,000 clones, about 90% seen once. Adults between roughly 18 and 95 years of age took part from about two dozen US areas. Cohort assignment relied on participant-reported clinical history. V gave up 4 bases and J gave up 3 bases, with 19 bases separating them. CDR1 and CDR2 (germline): SQVTM, ANQGSEA. This CDR3 comprises 15 residues.

The TCR originated in a woman in her twenties or thirties who had recovered from COVID-19. The chain carries TRBV29-1 and TRBJ2-7; possible D gene TRBD1, 5 bases. Source material: PBMCs or T cells enriched from blood (not recorded which). The CDR3 region is CSVGGPDTGNYEQYF. The CDR3 coding sequence is TGCAGCGTTGGTGGGCCGGATACAGGAAACTACGAGCAGTACTTC.